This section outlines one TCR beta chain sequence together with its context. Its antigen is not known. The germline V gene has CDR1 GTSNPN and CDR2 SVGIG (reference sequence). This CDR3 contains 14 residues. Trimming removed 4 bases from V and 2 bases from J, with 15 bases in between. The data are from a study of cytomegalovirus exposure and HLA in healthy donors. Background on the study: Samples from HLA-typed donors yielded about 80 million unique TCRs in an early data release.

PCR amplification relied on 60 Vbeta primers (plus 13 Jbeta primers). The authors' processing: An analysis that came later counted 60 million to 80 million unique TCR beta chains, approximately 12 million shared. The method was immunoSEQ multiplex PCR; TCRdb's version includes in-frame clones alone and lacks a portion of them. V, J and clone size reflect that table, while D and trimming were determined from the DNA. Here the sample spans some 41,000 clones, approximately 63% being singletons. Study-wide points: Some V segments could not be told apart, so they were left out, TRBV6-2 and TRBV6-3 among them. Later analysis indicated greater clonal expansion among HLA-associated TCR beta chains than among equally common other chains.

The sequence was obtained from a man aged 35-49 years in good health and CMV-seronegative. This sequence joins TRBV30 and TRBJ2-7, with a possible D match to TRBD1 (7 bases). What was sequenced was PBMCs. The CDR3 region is CAWMRQGGAYEQYF. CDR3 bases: TGTGCCTGGATGCGCCAGGGGGGCGCCTACGAGCAGTACTTC.